Listed below are T cell receptor beta chains from one sample, sequenced in a study of early T cells in non-severe SARS-CoV-2 infection. TCRdb reprocessed the 5' RACE reads via MiXCR and lists one record per CDR3 protein. The data contain 100,000 to 120,000 distinct CDR3 sequences, roughly 13% of them singletons. Sequencing used whole blood, obtained at baseline. Every receptor here comes from an adult who was a healthcare worker with PCR-confirmed SARS-CoV-2 infection or an uninfected control (not recorded which). Each CDR3 is given with its conserved first and last residue. The order of the fields is CDR3 length, V gene, J gene, CDR3 protein.

cdr3_length: 15; v_call: TRBV4-1; j_call: TRBJ1-5; cdr3_aa: CASSRTPWEGQPQHF
cdr3_length: 17; v_call: TRBV13; j_call: TRBJ2-1; cdr3_aa: CASSSSPGTEIYNEQFF
cdr3_length: 15; v_call: TRBV11-2; j_call: TRBJ2-3; cdr3_aa: CASSLVRGGTDTQYF
cdr3_length: 14; v_call: TRBV7-6; j_call: TRBJ1-5; cdr3_aa: CASSLGHGNQPQHF
cdr3_length: 13; v_call: TRBV2; j_call: TRBJ2-5; cdr3_aa: CATTTLLGIGQYF
cdr3_length: 15; v_call: TRBV6-2/TRBV6-3; j_call: TRBJ1-6; cdr3_aa: CASSYSRGQGFPLHF
cdr3_length: 10; v_call: TRBV29-1; j_call: TRBJ2-3; cdr3_aa: CSVSQDTQYF
cdr3_length: 12; v_call: TRBV20-1; j_call: TRBJ1-1; cdr3_aa: CSASPKNTEAFF
cdr3_length: 16; v_call: TRBV20-1; j_call: TRBJ1-2; cdr3_aa: CSASGPVSFVPDGYTF
cdr3_length: 13; v_call: TRBV7-9; j_call: TRBJ1-1; cdr3_aa: CASSFSSNTEAFF
cdr3_length: 13; v_call: TRBV28; j_call: TRBJ2-3; cdr3_aa: CASASASTDTQYF
cdr3_length: 14; v_call: TRBV7-3; j_call: TRBJ2-2; cdr3_aa: CASSRTGTPGELFF
cdr3_length: 12; v_call: TRBV2; j_call: TRBJ1-1; cdr3_aa: CASSDSDRLAFF
cdr3_length: 17; v_call: TRBV29-1; j_call: TRBJ2-7; cdr3_aa: CSVEDLQPRGGVYEQYF
cdr3_length: 14; v_call: TRBV29-1; j_call: TRBJ2-1; cdr3_aa: CSVAGGGRGNEQFF
cdr3_length: 10; v_call: TRBV29-1; j_call: TRBJ1-1; cdr3_aa: CSAGDSQAFF
cdr3_length: 15; v_call: TRBV20-1; j_call: TRBJ1-6; cdr3_aa: CSGQRQSSYNSPLHF
cdr3_length: 14; v_call: TRBV5-1; j_call: TRBJ2-3; cdr3_aa: CASTAGGLGNTQYF
cdr3_length: 14; v_call: TRBV19; j_call: TRBJ1-2; cdr3_aa: CASSIPDTRYGYTF
cdr3_length: 16; v_call: TRBV6-6; j_call: TRBJ2-3; cdr3_aa: CASSYSMVAGGHTQYF
cdr3_length: 12; v_call: TRBV20-1; j_call: TRBJ1-2; cdr3_aa: CSPQGENYGYTF
cdr3_length: 11; v_call: TRBV10-2; j_call: TRBJ1-4; cdr3_aa: CASSYGEKLFF
cdr3_length: 14; v_call: TRBV11-2; j_call: TRBJ1-1; cdr3_aa: CASSLQTMNTEAFF